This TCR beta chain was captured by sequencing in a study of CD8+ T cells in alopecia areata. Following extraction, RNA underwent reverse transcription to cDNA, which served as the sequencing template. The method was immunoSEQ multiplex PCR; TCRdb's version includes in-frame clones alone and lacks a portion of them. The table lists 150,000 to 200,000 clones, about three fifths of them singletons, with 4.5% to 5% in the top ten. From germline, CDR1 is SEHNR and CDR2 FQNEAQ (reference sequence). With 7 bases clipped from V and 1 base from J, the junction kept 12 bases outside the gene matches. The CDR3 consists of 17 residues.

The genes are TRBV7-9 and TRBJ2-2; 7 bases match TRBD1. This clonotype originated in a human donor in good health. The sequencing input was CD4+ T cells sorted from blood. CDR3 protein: CASTDFPGQENTGELFF. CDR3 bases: TGTGCCAGCACCGATTTTCCAGGACAGGAGAACACCGGGGAGCTGTTTTTT.